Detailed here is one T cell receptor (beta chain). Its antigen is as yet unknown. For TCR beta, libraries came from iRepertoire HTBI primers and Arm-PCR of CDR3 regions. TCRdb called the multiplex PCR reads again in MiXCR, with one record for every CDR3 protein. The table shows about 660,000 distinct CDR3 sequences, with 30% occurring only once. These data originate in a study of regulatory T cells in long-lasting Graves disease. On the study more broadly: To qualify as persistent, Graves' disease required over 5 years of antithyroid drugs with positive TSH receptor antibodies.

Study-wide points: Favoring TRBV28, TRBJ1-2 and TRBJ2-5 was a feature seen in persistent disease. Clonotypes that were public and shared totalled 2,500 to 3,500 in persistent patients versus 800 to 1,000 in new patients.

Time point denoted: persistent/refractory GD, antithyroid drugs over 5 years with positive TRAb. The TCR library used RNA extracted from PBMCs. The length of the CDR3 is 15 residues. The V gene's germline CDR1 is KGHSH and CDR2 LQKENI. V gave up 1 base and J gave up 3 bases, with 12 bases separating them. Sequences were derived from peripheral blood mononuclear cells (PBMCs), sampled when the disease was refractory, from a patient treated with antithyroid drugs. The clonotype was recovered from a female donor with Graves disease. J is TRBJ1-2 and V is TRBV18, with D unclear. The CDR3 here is CASSPLPASDYGYTF. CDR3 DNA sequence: TGTGCCAGCTCACCACTTCCGGCTTCGGACTATGGCTACACCTTC.